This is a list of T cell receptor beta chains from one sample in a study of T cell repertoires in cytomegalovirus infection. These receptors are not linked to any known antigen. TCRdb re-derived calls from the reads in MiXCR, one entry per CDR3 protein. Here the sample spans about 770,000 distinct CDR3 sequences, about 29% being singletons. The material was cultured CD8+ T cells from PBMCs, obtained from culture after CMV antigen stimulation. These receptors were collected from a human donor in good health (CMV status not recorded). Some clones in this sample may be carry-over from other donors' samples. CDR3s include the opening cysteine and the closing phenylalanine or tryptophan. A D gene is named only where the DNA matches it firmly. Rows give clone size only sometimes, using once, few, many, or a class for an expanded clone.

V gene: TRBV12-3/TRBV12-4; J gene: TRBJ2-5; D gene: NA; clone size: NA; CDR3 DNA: TGTGCCAGCAGTCCCCCAGCGGACGGCCAAGAGACCCAGTACTTC; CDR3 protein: CASSPPADGQETQYF
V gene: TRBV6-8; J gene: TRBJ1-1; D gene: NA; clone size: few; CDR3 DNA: TGTGCCAGCAGTTACTCGTACCCAGGGGTCACTGAAGCTTTCTTT; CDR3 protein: CASSYSYPGVTEAFF
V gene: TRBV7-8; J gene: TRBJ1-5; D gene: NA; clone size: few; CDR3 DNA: TGTGCCAGCAGCTTCCAACAGGGCCCGTATAGCAATCAGCCCCAGCATTTT; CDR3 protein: CASSFQQGPYSNQPQHF
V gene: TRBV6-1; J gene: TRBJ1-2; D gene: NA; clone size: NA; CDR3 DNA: TGTGCCAGCAGACCCCGGGGATGGCCCCATGGCGGCTATGGCTACACCTTC; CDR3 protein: CASRPRGWPHGGYGYTF
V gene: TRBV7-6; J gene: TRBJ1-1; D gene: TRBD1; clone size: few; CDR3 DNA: TGTGCCAGCAGCGACTTTAGGACAGGGGGGTCCAAAAACACTGAAGCTTTCTTT; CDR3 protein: CASSDFRTGGSKNTEAFF
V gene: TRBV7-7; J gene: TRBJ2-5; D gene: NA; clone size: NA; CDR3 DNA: TGTGCTAGCAGCACAGAACGGGGGAAGCAAGAGACCCAGTACTTC; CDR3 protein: CASSTERGKQETQYF
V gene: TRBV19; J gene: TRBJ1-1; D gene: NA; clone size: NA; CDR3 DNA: TGTGCCAGTAGTATAGGGGAGTACACTGAAGCTTTCTTT; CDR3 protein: CASSIGEYTEAFF
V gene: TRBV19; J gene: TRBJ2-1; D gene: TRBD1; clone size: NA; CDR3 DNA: TGTGCCAGTACCGAAAGAGGGACAGGGACCGGTGAGCAGTTCTTC; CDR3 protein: CASTERGTGTGEQFF
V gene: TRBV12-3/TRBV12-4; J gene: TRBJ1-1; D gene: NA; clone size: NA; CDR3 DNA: TGTGCCAGCAGTTTTAAACCAATGGGAGCTTTCTTT; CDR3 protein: CASSFKPMGAFF
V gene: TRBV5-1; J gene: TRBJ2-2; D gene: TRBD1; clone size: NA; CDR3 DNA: TGCGCCAGCAGCTTATACGGACAGGGGGCGCACGGGGAGCTGTTTTTT; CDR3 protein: CASSLYGQGAHGELFF
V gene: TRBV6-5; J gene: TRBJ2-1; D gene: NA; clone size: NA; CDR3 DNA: TGTGCCAGCAGTTACGGACAGATCGGCTCCTACAATGAGCAGTTCTTC; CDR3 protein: CASSYGQIGSYNEQFF
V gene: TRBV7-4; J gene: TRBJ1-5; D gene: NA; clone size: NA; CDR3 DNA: TGTGCCAGCAGCCAGGGACGGAACAATCAGCCCCAGCATTTT; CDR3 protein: CASSQGRNNQPQHF
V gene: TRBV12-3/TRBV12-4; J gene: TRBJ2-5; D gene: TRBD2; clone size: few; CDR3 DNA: TGTGCCAGCAGTTCCTCTAGCGGGGGAAGCAAGACCCAGTACTTC; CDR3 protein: CASSSSSGGSKTQYF
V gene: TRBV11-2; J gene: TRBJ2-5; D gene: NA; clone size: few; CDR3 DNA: TGTGCCAGCAGCTTATCCATCGCCGGGACCGAGAAGGAGACCCAGTACTTC; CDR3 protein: CASSLSIAGTEKETQYF
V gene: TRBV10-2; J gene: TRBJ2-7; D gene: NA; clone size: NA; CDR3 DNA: TGCGCCAGCAGTGAGAGGTGGACCTACGAGCAGTACTTC; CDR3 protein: CASSERWTYEQYF
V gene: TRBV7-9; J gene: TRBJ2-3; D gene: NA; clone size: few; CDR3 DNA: TGTGCCACCAATATCCGGGGGCTTCGCACAGATACGCAGTATTTT; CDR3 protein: CATNIRGLRTDTQYF
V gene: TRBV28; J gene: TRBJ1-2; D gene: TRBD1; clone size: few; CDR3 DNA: TGTGCCAGCAGTTTATCGCGGACAGGCCCCGTAAAACGTTCTGGCTACACCTTC; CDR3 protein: CASSLSRTGPVKRSGYTF
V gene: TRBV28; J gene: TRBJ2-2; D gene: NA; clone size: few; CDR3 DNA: TGTGCCAGCAGTGAGCGGTCCCTCACCGGGGAGCTGTTTTTT; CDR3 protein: CASSERSLTGELFF
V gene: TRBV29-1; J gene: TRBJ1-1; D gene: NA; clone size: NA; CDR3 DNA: TGCAGCGCGTTGGACACTGAAGCTTTCTTT; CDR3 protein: CSALDTEAFF
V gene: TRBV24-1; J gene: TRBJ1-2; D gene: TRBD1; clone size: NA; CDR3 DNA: TGTGCCACCAGTGATTTGAGGGAAGGGACAGACGTCTATGGCTACACCTTC; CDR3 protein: CATSDLREGTDVYGYTF
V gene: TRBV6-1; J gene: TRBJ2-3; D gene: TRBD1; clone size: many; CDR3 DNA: TGTGCCAGCAAGAAGGGGGCTAGCACAGATACGCAGTATTTT; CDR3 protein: CASKKGASTDTQYF
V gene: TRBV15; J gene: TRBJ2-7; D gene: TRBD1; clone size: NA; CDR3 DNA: TGTGCCACCAGCCGGGACAGGGCAGGGGAGCAGTACTTC; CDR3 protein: CATSRDRAGEQYF
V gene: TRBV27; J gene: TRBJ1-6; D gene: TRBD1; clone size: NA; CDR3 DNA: TGTGCCAGCAGTTTACCGGGACAGGGTGGCAATTCACCCCTCCACTTT; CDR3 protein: CASSLPGQGGNSPLHF